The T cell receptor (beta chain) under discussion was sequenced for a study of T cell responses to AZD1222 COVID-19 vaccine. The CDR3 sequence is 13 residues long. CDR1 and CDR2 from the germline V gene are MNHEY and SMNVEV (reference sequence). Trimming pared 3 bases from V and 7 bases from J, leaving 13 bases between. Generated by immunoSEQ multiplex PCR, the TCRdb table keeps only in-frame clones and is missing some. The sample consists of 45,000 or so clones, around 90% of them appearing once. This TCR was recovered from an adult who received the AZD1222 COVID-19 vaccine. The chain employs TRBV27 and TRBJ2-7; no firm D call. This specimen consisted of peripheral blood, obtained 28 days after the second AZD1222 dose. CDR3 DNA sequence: TGTGCCAGCAGTTTTACTGGCTCGCCGGAGCAGTACTTC. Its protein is CASSFTGSPEQYF.